This TCR beta chain was recorded in a study of blood T cell repertoires in COVID-19. Assay used: immunoSEQ multiplex PCR; TCRdb lists only in-frame clones, some missing. The sample includes about 260,000 clones, about 84% seen only once; the top ten take approximately 2%. Grouping used clinical history reported by participants in a survey and questionnaire. The CDR3 loop spans 16 amino acids. Trimming shortened V by 3 bases and J by 1 base, and 14 bases separated the two germline ends. Germline V CDR1 and CDR2: SGHTS, YDEGEE. The sample comprised PBMCs or T cells enriched from blood (not recorded which). The origin of this receptor is a woman between 50 and 59 years old who had recovered from COVID-19. The chain carries TRBV5-8 and TRBJ2-1; D not certain. CDR3 nucleotide sequence: TGTGCCAGCAGCTCGACTCGTTACCTATCCTACAATGAGCAGTTCTTC. This translates into CASSSTRYLSYNEQFF. Variable domain in full (rest from reference TRBV5-8 and TRBJ2-1): EAGVTQSPTHLIKTRGQQATLRCSPISGHTSVYWYQQALGLGLQFLLWYDEGEERNRGNFPPRFSGRQFPNYSSELNVNALELEDSALYLCASSSTRYLSYNEQFFGPGTRLTVL.